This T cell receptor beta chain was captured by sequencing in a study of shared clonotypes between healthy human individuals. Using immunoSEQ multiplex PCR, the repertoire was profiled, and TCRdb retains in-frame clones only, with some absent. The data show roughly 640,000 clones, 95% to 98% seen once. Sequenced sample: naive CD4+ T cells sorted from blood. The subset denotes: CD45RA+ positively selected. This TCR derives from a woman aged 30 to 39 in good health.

The CDR3 region is CASSLAPRDGNQPQHF. For the CDR3, the DNA is TGTGCCAGCAGCTTAGCACCGCGGGATGGCAATCAGCCCCAGCATTTT. J is TRBJ1-5 and V is TRBV7-8, with D uncertain. The germline V gene has CDR1 SGHVS and CDR2 FQNEAQ. With 0 bases removed from V and 2 bases from J, the gap between germline ends came to 11 bases. CDR3 size: 16 residues. Full variable domain (remainder filled in from reference TRBV7-8 and TRBJ1-5): GAGVSQSPRYKVAKRGQDVALRCDPISGHVSLFWYQQALGQGPEFLTYFQNEAQLDKSGLPSDRFFAERPEGSVSTLKIQRTQQEDSAVYLCASSLAPRDGNQPQHFGDGTRLSIL.